This entry is about one TCR beta chain. This CDR3 region has 13 residues. The V and J ends lost 6 bases and 4 bases respectively, with 12 bases between them. CDR1 is LGHDT and CDR2 is YNNKEL in the germline V gene (reference sequence). The method was immunoSEQ multiplex PCR; TCRdb's version includes in-frame clones alone and lacks a portion of them. The table lists fewer than 400,000 clones, about nine tenths of them singletons. The sample originates from a study of blood T cell repertoires in COVID-19. Study information: The study drew acute and convalescent COVID-19 samples from the United States, Italy and Spain.

The genes are TRBV3-1 (or the pseudogene TRBV3-2) and TRBJ1-2; D is unclear. The sequence was obtained from a man in his sixties who had recovered from COVID-19. The sample consisted of PBMCs or T cells enriched from blood (not recorded which). CDR3 in amino acids: CASRPGSLYGYTF. The CDR3 nucleotides are TGTGCCAGCAGACCCGGGAGCCTCTATGGCTACACCTTC.